In this sample, the clone carrying this T cell receptor (beta chain) turned up once. This table comes from immunoSEQ multiplex PCR, and its TCRdb copy is limited to in-frame clones, with some not included. Of about 180,000 clones listed, around 80% were seen once; the top ten hold 6% to 7.5%. These data originate in a study of blood T cell repertoires in COVID-19. In the study overall: Some COVID-19 samples were acute and others convalescent; all came from the United States, Italy and Spain.

The CDR3 is made up of 14 amino acids. Germline V CDR1 and CDR2: SQVTM, ANQGSEA. The ends lost 2 bases at V and 7 bases at J; junction bases unmatched: 10. The sample consisted of peripheral blood. V is TRBV29-1 and J is TRBJ1-2; the match to TRBD1 covers 7 bases. This clonotype originated in a man in his 70s with active or convalescent COVID-19. The CDR3 sequence: CSVEINQQGGGYTF. DNA of the CDR3: TGCAGCGTTGAAATAAACCAGCAGGGGGGTGGCTACACCTTC. The whole variable domain, filled in from reference TRBV29-1 and TRBJ1-2, reads SAVISQKPSRDICQRGTSLTIQCQVDSQVTMMFWYRQQPGQSLTLIATANQGSEATYESGFVIDKFPISRPNLTFSTLTVSNMSPEDSSIYLCSVEINQQGGGYTFGSGTRLTVV.